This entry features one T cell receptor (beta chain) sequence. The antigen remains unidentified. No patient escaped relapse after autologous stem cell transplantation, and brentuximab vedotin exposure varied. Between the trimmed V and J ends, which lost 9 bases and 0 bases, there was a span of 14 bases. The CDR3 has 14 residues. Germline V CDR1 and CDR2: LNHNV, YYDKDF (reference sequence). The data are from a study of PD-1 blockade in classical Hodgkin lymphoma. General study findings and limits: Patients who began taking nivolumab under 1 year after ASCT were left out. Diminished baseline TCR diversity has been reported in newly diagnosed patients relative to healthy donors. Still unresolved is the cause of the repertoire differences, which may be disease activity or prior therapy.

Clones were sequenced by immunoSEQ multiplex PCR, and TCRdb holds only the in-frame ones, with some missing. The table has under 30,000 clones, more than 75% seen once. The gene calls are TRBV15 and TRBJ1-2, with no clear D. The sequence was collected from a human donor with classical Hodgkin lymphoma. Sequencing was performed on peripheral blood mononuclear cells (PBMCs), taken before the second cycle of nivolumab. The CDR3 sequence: CATTSGLANYGYTF. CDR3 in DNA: TGTGCCACGACCTCTGGGCTAGCTAACTATGGCTACACCTTC.